This TCR beta chain was sequenced during a study of cytomegalovirus exposure and HLA in healthy donors. Study-wide points: A later analysis reported that several of the most significant clusters appeared to be linked to common viral pathogens, among them Epstein-Barr virus. It was assumed in the presence/absence analyses that sequencing depth was roughly uniform across donors. It was approximately 170 TCR beta chains that were listed as cytomegalovirus-associated.

Germline assignment: CDR1 SGHNT and CDR2 YYREEE (reference sequence). The CDR3 sequence is 15 residues long. With 7 bases clipped from V and 2 bases from J, the junction kept 10 bases outside the gene matches. Of note for this clone: Its matching antigen is unknown.

PCR involved 60 Vbeta and 13 Jbeta primers. Data came from immunoSEQ multiplex PCR; TCRdb stores just in-frame clones and leaves some out. The sample contains fewer than 200,000 clones, approximately 84% of which appear only once. The sequencing input was PBMCs. The receptor comes from a man younger than 40 in good health and CMV-seropositive. This chain links TRBV5-4 with TRBJ2-5, with 8 bases aligning to TRBD1. CDR3 sequence reads: CASRHRGSLQETQYF. The CDR3 DNA reads as TGTGCCAGCCGCCACAGGGGGAGCCTTCAAGAGACCCAGTACTTC.